Listed here are 2 T cell receptor beta chains from one sample, sequenced in a study of blood T cell repertoires in COVID-19. Assay used: immunoSEQ multiplex PCR; TCRdb lists only in-frame clones, some missing. The sample includes hundreds of thousands of clones, 80% to 90% of them seen just once. Material for sequencing was PBMCs or T cells enriched from blood (not recorded which). These receptors originate from a man aged 25 to 40 who had recovered from COVID-19.

This chain joins TRBV30 and TRBJ1-2; 12 bases are shared with TRBD1. The trim removed 5 bases at V and 7 bases at J, leaving 8 bases unmatched. CDR3 length: 14 amino acids. The germline V gene encodes CDR1 GTSNPN and CDR2 SVGIG (reference sequence). CDR3 bases: TGTGCCTGGCAACCGGGACAGGGGGCTGGTGGCTACACCTTC. Translation: CAWQPGQGAGGYTF.

This clone was seen once. This chain connects TRBV6-5 to TRBJ2-1; TRBD2 matches 13 bases. Germline trimming cut 5 bases from V and 7 bases from J; bases unmatched to any gene: 5. Germline CDR1 reads MNHEY; CDR2 reads SVGAGI. The CDR3 contains 15 residues. Here the CDR3 reads CASSITSGGVNEQFF. The CDR3 coding sequence is TGTGCCAGCAGTATTACTAGCGGGGGGGTAAATGAGCAGTTCTTC.